These 32 T cell receptor beta chains came from one sample sequenced in a study of cytomegalovirus exposure and HLA in healthy donors. The PCR was carried out with 60 Vbeta primers and 13 Jbeta primers. Using immunoSEQ multiplex PCR, the repertoire was profiled, and TCRdb retains in-frame clones only, with some absent. This table has some 100,000 clones, under 80% appearing once. Material: PBMCs. The receptors come from a woman in her 50s in good health and CMV-seropositive.

The CDR3 DNA is TGTGCCAGCAGCTCACTTCTAGCGTCCGCTTACAATGAGCAGTTCTTC. This sequence encodes CASSSLLASAYNEQFF. This sequence joins TRBV11-2 and TRBJ2-1; D is perhaps TRBD2 (6 bases). This CDR3 is built from 16 residues. V lost 4 bases and J 4 bases, leaving 17 bases between the germline ends. Germline assignment: CDR1 SGHAT and CDR2 FQNNGV.

This clone occurred a few times. J is TRBJ2-7 and V is TRBV9; 13 nucleotides line up with TRBD2. The CDR3 has 16 amino acids. The J segment lost 5 bases and the V segment lost 0 bases, leaving 5 bases of the junction unmatched. Germline V gives CDR1 SGDLS, CDR2 YYNGEE. The CDR3 loop is CASSVEGLAGQDEQYF. The CDR3 DNA reads as TGTGCCAGCAGCGTAGAGGGACTAGCGGGGCAGGACGAGCAGTACTTC.

The rearrangement uses TRBV19 and TRBJ2-1; 8 positions match TRBD2. CDR1 is LNHDA, CDR2 SQIVND, per germline (reference sequence). The CDR3 consists of 16 residues. V gave up 1 base and J gave up 8 bases; unmatched junction bases: 10. CDR3 sequence: CASSIGPGLGDDEQFF. CDR3 in DNA: TGTGCCAGTAGTATAGGGCCGGGACTAGGTGACGATGAGCAGTTCTTC.

The chain links TRBV14 to TRBJ1-5; D ambiguous. Between the trimmed V and J ends, which lost 1 base and 9 bases, there was a span of 7 bases. CDR3 length equals 12 residues. Germline V gene lookup returns CDR1 SGHDN and CDR2 FVKESK. The CDR3 bases are TGTGCCAGCAGCCAAGGCGGGCGGCCCCAGCATTTT. Its protein product is CASSQGGRPQHF.

The V gene is TRBV29-1, the J gene TRBJ2-1; possibly TRBD2 for D (6 bases). There are 17 residues in the CDR3. Deletions cut 3 bases from V and 1 base from J, with 19 bases between. Germline V gene data show CDR1 as SQVTM and CDR2 as ANQGSEA. CDR3 coding DNA: TGCAGCGTTGAGGGGTACGGGGGTAGTTCTTCCTACAATGAGCAGTTCTTC. Translation: CSVEGYGGSSSYNEQFF.

The chain has TRBV29-1 and TRBJ1-1; no clear D. The CDR3 is 13 amino acids. CDR1 and CDR2 from the germline V gene are SQVTM and ANQGSEA. Trimming took off 4 bases at V and 0 bases at J, with 9 bases between the two ends. Written as DNA, the CDR3 is TGCAGCGTTGGTATGCGGATGAACACTGAAGCTTTCTTT. As protein: CSVGMRMNTEAFF.

This clone was observed a few times. V is TRBV7-9 and J is TRBJ2-5; D is perhaps TRBD1 (6 bases). TRBJ2-7 explains the end of the DNA better; the J call may be wrong. CDR1 is SEHNR and CDR2 is FQNEAQ in the germline V gene (reference sequence). The length of the CDR3 is 14 residues. The DNA of the CDR3 is TGTGCCAGCAGCTTAGTTGGGACATACTACGAGCAGTACTTC. It codes for CASSLVGTYYEQYF.

V and J are TRBV30 and TRBJ1-1; a possible D gene is TRBD1 (6 bases). The CDR3 loop spans 13 amino acids. Deletions cut 2 bases from V and 2 bases from J, with 9 bases between. In germline, CDR1 is GTSNPN, CDR2 SVGIG (reference sequence). CDR3 sequence: CAWSRTDNTEAFF. Here the CDR3 DNA reads TGTGCCTGGAGTAGGACAGATAACACTGAAGCTTTCTTT.

The J gene is TRBJ1-5, the V gene TRBV7-8; 7 bases fit TRBD1. The CDR3 runs to 17 residues. Germline assignment: CDR1 SGHVS and CDR2 FQNEAQ. V trimming: 5 bases; J trimming: 5 bases; junction bases outside the gene matches: 15. The CDR3 region has the DNA TGTGCCAGCAGCCCCCCCAGACGACAGGGAATTTATCAGCCCCAGCATTTT. Translated, it gives CASSPPRRQGIYQPQHF.

The rearrangement joins TRBV19 to TRBJ1-1, with TRBD1 as a possible D gene (6 bases). The CDR3 has 18 amino acids. Deletions cut 7 bases from V and 0 bases from J, with 24 bases between. The germline CDR1 and CDR2 sequences are LNHDA and SQIVND (reference sequence). This CDR3 is CASKRMQGIGVVNTEAFF. For the CDR3, the DNA is TGTGCCAGTAAACGGATGCAGGGGATCGGAGTGGTGAACACTGAAGCTTTCTTT.

This chain uses TRBV6-1 with TRBJ2-7; TRBD1 might be the D (6 bases). The germline CDR1 and CDR2 sequences are MNHNS and SASEGT. The length of the CDR3 is 17 residues. Trimming left V 1 base short and J 2 bases short, with 18 bases between. CDR3 nucleotides: TGTGCCAGCAGTGAAGGGTGGGCCGGGACACTGCCCTACGAGCAGTACTTC. Protein sequence: CASSEGWAGTLPYEQYF.

The chain carries TRBV9 and TRBJ1-1, with 12 bases fitting TRBD1. J was trimmed by 4 bases and V by 3 bases; bases with no gene match: 16. This CDR3 region has 19 residues. The germline V gene encodes CDR1 SGDLS and CDR2 YYNGEE. This CDR3 is CASSAGAGDRGRASTEAFF. The CDR3, as DNA: TGTGCCAGCAGCGCCGGGGCGGGGGACAGGGGGCGGGCGAGCACTGAAGCTTTCTTT.

A remark on this clone: This likely comes from a read error, as the CDR3 has no conserved phenylalanine or tryptophan at its end. It is unclear where the CDR3 begins or ends on the DNA, so no DNA is shown, and the CDR3 is as TCRdb lists it. This chain links TRBV2 with TRBJ1-2; the table calls TRBD1, which could not be checked here. CDR1 is SNHLY and CDR2 is FYNNEI in the germline V gene. The CDR3 extends over 9 residues, inclusive of both ends. This CDR3 reads CASSPQGHV.

In this sample, this clone turned up once. This sequence joins TRBV7-2 and TRBJ2-1; D gene unclear. With 3 bases removed from V and 2 bases from J, the gap between germline ends came to 5 bases. CDR1 is SGHTA, CDR2 FQGNSA, per germline. The CDR3 has 13 residues. In nucleotides, the CDR3 is TGTGCCAGCAGCTTTAGTACCTACAATGAGCAGTTCTTC. Its translation: CASSFSTYNEQFF.

This clone was seen more than once but under ten times. The chain links TRBV9 to TRBJ2-2; a possible D gene is TRBD1 (6 bases). CDR1 SGDLS and CDR2 YYNGEE come from the germline V gene. This CDR3 is built from 15 residues. V gave up 3 bases and J gave up 2 bases, with 11 bases separating them. DNA for the CDR3: TGTGCCAGCAGCGCCGGGACAATCAACACCGGGGAGCTGTTTTTT. This translates into CASSAGTINTGELFF.

In nucleotides, the CDR3 is TGCGCCAGCAGTGGACCCCCGGGACAGGGGGCTGAGCAGCAGTACTTC. It specifies CASSGPPGQGAEQQYF. The chain uses TRBV10-2 and TRBJ2-7; 12 bases agree with TRBD1. This CDR3 has 16 residues. Per the germline V gene, CDR1 is WSHSY and CDR2 is SAAADI. The ends lost 4 bases at V and 8 bases at J; junction bases unmatched: 12.

The rearrangement links TRBV19 to TRBJ2-7; no firm D call. Germline V gene lookup returns CDR1 LNHDA and CDR2 SQIVND (reference sequence). V shed 2 bases and J shed 6 bases, with 17 bases lying between them. The CDR3 sequence is 15 residues long. The CDR3 nucleotides are TGTGCCAGTAGTATACGTAGCACTCCCTCCGGCGAGCAGTACTTC. This codes for CASSIRSTPSGEQYF.

In its sample, this clone was seen a few times. The chain couples TRBV7-3 to TRBJ2-5, with D perhaps TRBD2 (6 bases). Trimming took off 1 base at V and 3 bases at J, with 9 bases between the two ends. This CDR3 comprises 14 residues. Germline assignment: CDR1 SGHTA and CDR2 FQGTGA. The CDR3 DNA reads as TGTGCCAGCAGCTTAAGCTTAGCGGAAGAGACCCAGTACTTC. Protein product: CASSLSLAEETQYF.

J is TRBJ1-2 and V is TRBV2; 9 bases match TRBD1. The CDR3 covers 15 residues. Germline V gene sequence: CDR1 SNHLY, CDR2 FYNNEI. Trimming removed 2 bases from V and 7 bases from J; junction bases left unmatched: 8. Here the CDR3 DNA reads TGTGCCAGCAGTGAATCCGGGACAGGGTATTTTGGCTACACCTTC. This gives the protein CASSESGTGYFGYTF.

V usage is TRBV11-2 and J usage is TRBJ2-1; 7 nucleotides line up with TRBD2. In germline, CDR1 is SGHAT, CDR2 FQNNGV. The J segment lost 8 bases and the V segment lost 5 bases, leaving 9 bases of the junction unmatched. The CDR3 extends over 14 amino acids. The DNA for the CDR3 is TGTGCCAGCAGCCCGGGGACTGGGAGGGATGAGCAGTTCTTC. Encoded protein: CASSPGTGRDEQFF.

The chain joins TRBV15 to TRBJ1-1; D may be TRBD1 (6 bases). V shed 1 base and J shed 1 base, with 13 bases lying between them. Germline-derived CDR1 and CDR2 are LNHNV and YYDKDF (reference sequence). The CDR3 has 16 residues. CDR3 sequence reads: CATSRVGGQRNTEAFF. In DNA, the CDR3 is TGTGCCACCAGCAGAGTTGGCGGACAGCGGAACACTGAAGCTTTCTTT.

J is TRBJ2-7 and V is TRBV6-5; D unresolved. The ends were cut back, 2 bases at V and 3 bases at J, with 14 bases in the middle. Germline-derived CDR1 and CDR2 are MNHEY and SVGAGI. This CDR3 contains 15 residues. CDR3 sequence: CASSYDSSFYYEQYF. Here the CDR3 DNA reads TGTGCCAGCAGTTACGACTCCTCTTTTTACTACGAGCAGTACTTC.

The chain is built from TRBV5-1 and TRBJ2-1; 10 nucleotides match TRBD2. CDR3 length: 17 residues. The germline CDR1 and CDR2 sequences are SGHRS and YFSETQ. The V segment lost 0 bases and the J segment 8 bases; nucleotides outside the gene matches: 11. In nucleotides, the CDR3 is TGCGCCAGCAGCTTGGCCCTAGCGGGAGCGGAAGGGGATGAGCAGTTCTTC. This encodes CASSLALAGAEGDEQFF.

CDR3 bases: TGTGCCACCAGCAGAGGCAGTGCACTGACTCATAACTATGGCTACACCTTC. Its translation: CATSRGSALTHNYGYTF. The chain employs TRBV15 and TRBJ1-2; D unclear. The CDR3 spans 17 residues. Germline CDR1 reads LNHNV; CDR2 reads YYDKDF (reference sequence). Trimming removed 1 base from V and 1 base from J, with 16 bases in between.

V is TRBV7-2 and J is TRBJ1-5, with 9 bases that match TRBD1. Germline trimming cut 6 bases from V and 4 bases from J; bases unmatched to any gene: 7. Germline lookup yields CDR1 SGHTA and CDR2 FQGNSA. The CDR3 sequence is 15 residues long. The DNA for the CDR3 is TGTGCCAGCAGAGATAGGACAGGGGCGAATCAGCCCCAGCATTTT. This gives the protein CASRDRTGANQPQHF.

The V gene is TRBV4-1, the J gene TRBJ2-3; D is perhaps TRBD2 (6 bases). The CDR3 sequence is 13 residues long. V shed 3 bases and J shed 5 bases, with 9 bases lying between them. The germline CDR1 and CDR2 sequences are MGHRA and YSYEKL. In DNA form, the CDR3 reads TGCGCCAGCAGCCATCCGGGGGTAGATACGCAGTATTTT. As protein: CASSHPGVDTQYF.

The chain links TRBV2 to TRBJ2-3; a weak D match, TRBD1 (5 bases). Germline V lookup: CDR1 SNHLY, CDR2 FYNNEI. Trimming removed 7 bases from V and 3 bases from J, with 17 bases in between. The CDR3 loop spans 15 amino acids. CDR3 in amino acids: CASNQRVGETDTQYF. The CDR3 nucleotides read TGTGCCAGCAACCAACGGGTAGGGGAAACAGATACGCAGTATTTT.

V gene TRBV30 combines with J gene TRBJ1-2; TRBD1 might be the D (5 bases). Germline loops: CDR1 GTSNPN, CDR2 SVGIG (reference sequence). The length of the CDR3 is 14 residues. V gave up 0 bases and J gave up 4 bases, with 12 bases separating them. CDR3 nucleotides: TGTGCCTGGAGTGTACACAGGACACCCTATGGCTACACCTTC. Encoded protein: CAWSVHRTPYGYTF. Full variable domain (rest looked up from reference TRBV30 and TRBJ1-2): SQTIHQWPATLVQPVGSPLSLECTVEGTSNPNLYWYRQAAGRGLQLLFYSVGIGQISSEVPQNLSASRPQDRQFILSSKKLLLSDSGFYLCAWSVHRTPYGYTFGSGTRLTVV.

This clone has a handful of counts. The chain recombines TRBV6-5 with TRBJ1-5, with 7 bases lining up with TRBD1. Trimming at V came to 5 bases and at J to 7 bases, leaving 8 bases not matched to a gene. Germline V gene lookup returns CDR1 MNHEY and CDR2 SVGAGI. The CDR3 loop spans 14 amino acids. The CDR3 sequence is CASSHLTGDQPQHF. The CDR3 nucleotides are TGTGCCAGCAGTCACCTCACAGGGGACCAGCCCCAGCATTTT.

The CDR3, as DNA: TGTGCCAGCAGCCGCCCCGGGGTGGGGAGTGAAAAACTGTTTTTT. Translating it yields CASSRPGVGSEKLFF. The chain joins TRBV28 to TRBJ1-4; the D is unclear. Trimming shortened V by 6 bases and J by 7 bases, and 18 bases separated the two germline ends. The CDR3 is made up of 15 amino acids. From germline, CDR1 is MDHEN and CDR2 SYDVKM.

This clone was found once. The CDR3 protein is CASSYGGNEQFF. The CDR3 DNA reads TGTGCCAGTAGTTACGGGGGGAATGAGCAGTTCTTC. This chain uses TRBV19 with TRBJ2-1; 7 nucleotides match TRBD2. This CDR3 is built from 12 residues. Looked up from germline, CDR1 is LNHDA and CDR2 is SQIVND (reference sequence). The ends lost 5 bases at V and 7 bases at J; junction bases unmatched: 2. Filled out from reference TRBV19 and TRBJ2-1, the complete variable domain reads DGGITQSPKYLFRKEGQNVTLSCEQNLNHDAMYWYRQDPGQGLRLIYYSQIVNDFQKGDIAEGYSVSREKKESFPLTVTSAQKNPTAFYLCASSYGGNEQFFGPGTRLTVL.

Only a few counts were recorded for this clone. The chain links TRBV4-1 to TRBJ1-3, with D perhaps TRBD1 (5 bases). This CDR3 comprises 17 residues. CDR1 is MGHRA, CDR2 YSYEKL, per germline. V was pared by 1 base and J by 0 bases, with 13 bases between. Here the CDR3 reads CASSQGGEGSSGNTIYF. CDR3 nucleotide sequence: TGCGCCAGCAGCCAAGGGGGGGAGGGGAGCTCTGGAAACACCATATATTTT.